This T cell receptor beta chain was observed in a study of blood T cells in healthy people across ages. It was with a sample-barcoded 5' primer and a J-beta primer mix that a second PCR of about 6 to 12 cycles was run. TCRdb independently ran MiXCR on the 5' RACE reads; one entry per CDR3 protein. The sample shows hundreds of thousands of distinct CDR3 sequences, about 54% of them seen only once. V dropped 0 bases and J dropped 4; count of bases not matched to a gene: 9. The V gene's germline CDR1 is SGDLS and CDR2 YYNGEE. The CDR3 covers 16 residues. The sample taken for sequencing was blood. This receptor was taken from a man aged 55 to 70 in good health. The V call is TRBV9, the J call TRBJ2-5; 7 bases align to TRBD2. CDR3 sequence reads: CASSVGRGVRRETQYF. CDR3 in DNA: TGTGCCAGCAGCGTAGGACGGGGGGTAAGGCGAGAGACCCAGTACTTC.